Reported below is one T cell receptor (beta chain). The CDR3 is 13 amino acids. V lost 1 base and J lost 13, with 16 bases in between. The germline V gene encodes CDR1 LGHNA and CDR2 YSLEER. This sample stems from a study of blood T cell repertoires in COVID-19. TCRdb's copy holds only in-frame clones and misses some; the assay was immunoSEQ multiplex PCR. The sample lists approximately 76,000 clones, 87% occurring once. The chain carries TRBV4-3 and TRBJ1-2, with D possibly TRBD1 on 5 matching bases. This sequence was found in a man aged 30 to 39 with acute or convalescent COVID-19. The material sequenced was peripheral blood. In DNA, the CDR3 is TGCGCCAGCAGCCAAGCCCTACAGGCGAGGCGCACCTTC. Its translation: CASSQALQARRTF.